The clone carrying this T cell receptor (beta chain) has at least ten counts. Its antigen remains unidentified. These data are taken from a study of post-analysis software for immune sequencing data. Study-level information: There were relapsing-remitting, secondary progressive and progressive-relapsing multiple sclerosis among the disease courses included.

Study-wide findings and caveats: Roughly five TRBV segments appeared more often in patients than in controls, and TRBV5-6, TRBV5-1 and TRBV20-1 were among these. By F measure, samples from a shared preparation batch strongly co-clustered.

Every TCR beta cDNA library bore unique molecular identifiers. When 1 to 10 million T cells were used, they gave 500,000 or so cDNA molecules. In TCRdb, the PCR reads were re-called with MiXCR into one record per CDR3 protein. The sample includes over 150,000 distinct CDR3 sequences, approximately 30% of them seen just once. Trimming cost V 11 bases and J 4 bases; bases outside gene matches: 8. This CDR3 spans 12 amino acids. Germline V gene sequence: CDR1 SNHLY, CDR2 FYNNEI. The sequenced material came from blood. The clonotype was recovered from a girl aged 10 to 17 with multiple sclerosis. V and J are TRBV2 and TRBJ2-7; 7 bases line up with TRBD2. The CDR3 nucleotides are TGTGCCGGGGCGGGAGAGCGGTACGAGCAGTACTTC. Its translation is CAGAGERYEQYF.